These 27 T cell receptor beta chains share one sample of origin, sequenced in a study of blood T cell repertoires in COVID-19. Some clones are missing from TCRdb's copy, which holds only in-frame ones; the method was immunoSEQ multiplex PCR. The sample shows approximately 270,000 clones, roughly 85% of them seen only once. Sequencing was performed on PBMCs or T cells enriched from blood (not recorded which). The receptor set was obtained from a woman under 40 who had recovered from COVID-19.

The rearrangement uses TRBV19 and TRBJ2-3; D is ambiguous. V lost 5 bases and J 0 bases, leaving 6 bases between the germline ends. CDR1 is LNHDA, CDR2 SQIVND, per germline (reference sequence). The CDR3 is 13 residues long. CDR3 bases: TGTGCCAGTAGTCCCACTAGCACAGATACGCAGTATTTT. It specifies CASSPTSTDTQYF.

The gene calls are TRBV27 and TRBJ1-5; D gene unclear. CDR1 MNHEY and CDR2 SMNVEV come from the germline V gene (reference sequence). V dropped 6 bases and J dropped 4 bases, with 16 bases sitting between them. The CDR3 sequence is 15 residues long. The CDR3 DNA is TGTGCCAGCAGCAGGCAGCTTGAAGGAAATCAGCCCCAGCATTTT. Translation gives CASSRQLEGNQPQHF.

This clone appeared once. The chain recombines TRBV3-1 (or the pseudogene TRBV3-2) with TRBJ2-3, with TRBD1 as a possible D gene (5 bases). This CDR3 comprises 14 residues. Trimming removed 2 bases at V and 7 bases at J, with 13 bases between. Germline CDR1 reads LGHDT; CDR2 reads YNNKEL (reference sequence). The CDR3 sequence: CASSQRGVVNTQYF. The CDR3 DNA sequence: TGTGCCAGCAGCCAAAGGGGCGTCGTGAATACGCAGTATTTT.

This chain links TRBV3-1 (or the pseudogene TRBV3-2) with TRBJ1-1, with D tentatively TRBD1 (5 bases). Germline lookup yields CDR1 LGHDT and CDR2 YNNKEL (reference sequence). V was clipped by 0 bases and J by 2 bases, with 10 bases between them. The CDR3 sequence is 15 residues long. The CDR3 spells CASSQDAGLNTEAFF. The CDR3 DNA sequence: TGTGCCAGCAGCCAAGATGCAGGGCTAAACACTGAAGCTTTCTTT.

This clone came up once. The same CDR3 also results from other DNA sequences found in this sample. CDR3: CASSLDRNTEAFF. CDR3 bases: TGCGCCAGCAGCTTGGACAGGAACACTGAAGCTTTCTTT. The chain recombines TRBV5-1 with TRBJ1-1; D is unclear. Trimming stripped 0 bases from V and 1 base from J, with 4 bases between. The CDR3 contains 13 residues. Looked up from germline, CDR1 is SGHRS and CDR2 is YFSETQ.

The chain couples TRBV18 to TRBJ2-1; D uncertain. The V gene lost 2 bases and the J gene lost 6 bases, with 17 bases spanning the gap. Germline V CDR1 and CDR2: KGHSH, LQKENI. The length of the CDR3 is 16 residues. CDR3 sequence: CASSPEAQKASNEQFF. The CDR3 DNA reads as TGTGCCAGCTCACCAGAGGCCCAAAAGGCATCCAATGAGCAGTTCTTC.

CDR3 sequence (DNA): TGCGCCAGCAGCGGCGGGGCCTCCTACGAGCAGTACTTC. Protein sequence: CASSGGASYEQYF. The chain is built from TRBV5-1 and TRBJ2-7; possibly TRBD2 for D (6 bases). With 4 bases removed from V and 0 bases from J, the gap between germline ends came to 8 bases. In germline, CDR1 is SGHRS, CDR2 YFSETQ. The CDR3 is 13 amino acids. Drawing the rest from reference TRBV5-1 and TRBJ2-7, the complete variable domain is KAGVTQTPRYLIKTRGQQVTLSCSPISGHRSVSWYQQTPGQGLQFLFEYFSETQRNKGNFPGRFSGRQFSNSRSEMNVSTLELGDSALYLCASSGGASYEQYFGPGTRLTVT.

A note on this clone: Germline is not matched at one junction end, which may reflect a read error. The chain carries TRBV10-3 and TRBJ1-1; D not resolved. The CDR3 is 14 amino acids. Germline-derived CDR1 and CDR2 are ENHRY and SYGVKD. The CDR3 DNA reads as TGTGCCATCAGTAACGGGTCCCGGAACGCTGAAGCTTTCTTT. Protein sequence: CAISNGSRNAEAFF.

The chain recombines TRBV18 with TRBJ2-7; a possible D gene is TRBD2 (6 bases). Per the germline V gene, CDR1 is KGHSH and CDR2 is LQKENI. The CDR3 loop spans 12 amino acids. Trimming left V 3 bases short and J 4 bases short, with 7 bases between. CDR3 in amino acids: CASSPGGYEQYF. In DNA form, the CDR3 reads TGTGCCAGCTCACCGGGGGGTTACGAGCAGTACTTC.

This clone was detected only a few times. V usage is TRBV19 and J usage is TRBJ1-5, with D perhaps matching TRBD1 (5 bases). Per germline, CDR1 LNHDA and CDR2 SQIVND (reference sequence). The length of the CDR3 is 16 residues. V was clipped by 10 bases and J by 1 base, with 20 bases between them. The CDR3 sequence: CATTLAGMRSNQPQHF. The CDR3 nucleotides read TGTGCCACCACTTTGGCAGGGATGAGGAGCAATCAGCCCCAGCATTTT.

The chain links TRBV19 to TRBJ1-4; 7 bases align to TRBD1. Germline CDR1 reads LNHDA; CDR2 reads SQIVND (reference sequence). V shed 6 bases and J 4 bases; nucleotides not matched to a gene: 8. CDR3 length: 15 amino acids. CDR3: CASSFTGAGNEKLFF. The CDR3 DNA reads TGTGCCAGTAGCTTCACAGGGGCCGGTAATGAAAAACTGTTTTTT.

This clone was recorded a few times. The chain uses TRBV19 and TRBJ1-2; D ambiguous. The ends were cut back, 11 bases at V and 7 bases at J, with 14 bases in the middle. This CDR3 is built from 11 residues. Germline CDR1 reads LNHDA; CDR2 reads SQIVND (reference sequence). The CDR3 region has the DNA TGTGCCTCGGGGAGCGCCGTTGGCTACACCTTC. This codes for CASGSAVGYTF.

This sequence joins TRBV18 and TRBJ1-5, with D tentatively TRBD1 (6 bases). From germline, CDR1 is KGHSH and CDR2 LQKENI. The CDR3 runs to 15 residues. Trimming cost V 2 bases and J 6 bases, with 14 bases left between them. CDR3 sequence: CASSPSHRAGQPQHF. DNA for the CDR3: TGTGCCAGCTCACCAAGTCACAGGGCGGGTCAGCCCCAGCATTTT.

The CDR3 DNA follows: TGTGCCACCAGTGTAACCGGGACTACGGCCTACAATGAGCAGTTCTTC. Amino acid sequence: CATSVTGTTAYNEQFF. The chain employs TRBV24-1 and TRBJ2-1, with 7 positions matching TRBD2. CDR1 and CDR2 (germline): KGHDR, SFDVKD. Germline trimming cut 5 bases from V and 2 bases from J; bases unmatched to any gene: 8. CDR3 size: 16 residues.

Only one count was recorded for this clone. The sample holds other DNA sequences that translate to the same CDR3. The rearrangement links TRBV28 to TRBJ2-7, with D unresolved. V was shortened by 11 bases and J by 4 bases, with 9 bases between the two germline ends. From germline, CDR1 is MDHEN and CDR2 SYDVKM. This CDR3 region has 10 residues. CDR3 amino acids: CASSRYEQYF. DNA of the CDR3: TGTGCCTCTAGTCGTTACGAGCAGTACTTC.

The chain is built from TRBV9 and TRBJ1-4, with 9 bases identical to TRBD1. This CDR3 spans 14 amino acids. Trimming cost V 4 bases and J 5 bases; bases outside gene matches: 3. The germline V gene encodes CDR1 SGDLS and CDR2 YYNGEE. In DNA form, the CDR3 reads TGTGCCAGCAGCACAACAGGGGGCAATGAAAAACTGTTTTTT. Translation: CASSTTGGNEKLFF.

A remark on this clone: No DNA is shown, since the ends of the CDR3 on it are uncertain; the CDR3 is the one TCRdb lists. The rearrangement links TRBV18 to TRBJ1-2. The CDR3 length equals 18 residues, ends included. Germline CDR1 and CDR2: KGHSH and LQKENI. CDR3 protein: CASSPTMATPSVPGGYTF.

This rearrangement joins TRBV28 to TRBJ2-6; weak D call: TRBD2 (5 bases). Per germline, CDR1 MDHEN and CDR2 SYDVKM. CDR3 length equals 16 residues. Trimming took 2 bases from V and 2 from J, leaving 10 bases between them. CDR3 amino acids: CASSLTGSTGANVLTF. The CDR3 DNA sequence: TGTGCCAGCAGTTTAACGGGAAGCACTGGGGCCAACGTCCTGACTTTC.

This chain links TRBV5-8 with TRBJ1-1; 7 positions match TRBD1. J lost 6 bases, V lost 4 bases, and 9 bases had no gene match. CDR1 and CDR2 from the germline V gene are SGHTS and YDEGEE. This CDR3 is 14 amino acids long. The CDR3 DNA follows: TGTGCCAGCAGCGACGGACAGGTTCTACCTGAAGCTTTCTTT. This sequence encodes CASSDGQVLPEAFF.

This sequence joins TRBV7-2 and TRBJ2-7; 7 bases are shared with TRBD1. Germline CDR1 is SGHTA and CDR2 is FQGNSA. Unmatched junction bases numbered 4, after V lost 5 bases and J lost 0 bases. The CDR3 runs to 14 residues. This CDR3 reads CASSAGGTSYEQYF. For the CDR3, the DNA is TGTGCCAGCAGCGCAGGGGGTACCTCCTACGAGCAGTACTTC.

J is TRBJ1-2 and V is TRBV9, with 10 bases fitting TRBD1. CDR1 and CDR2 from the germline V gene are SGDLS and YYNGEE. CDR3 length: 16 residues. V shed 3 bases, J shed 7 bases, and the junction held 12 bases outside the gene matches. The DNA of the CDR3 is TGTGCCAGCAGCGCCCTAATTGGACAGGGGGGTCGTGGCTACACCTTC. Translating it yields CASSALIGQGGRGYTF.

The gene calls are TRBV28 and TRBJ2-1; 7 bases match TRBD1. Germline V gene lookup returns CDR1 MDHEN and CDR2 SYDVKM. The CDR3 extends over 13 amino acids. J lost 7 bases, V lost 10 bases, and 10 bases had no gene match. DNA for the CDR3: TGTGCCACCCGGGACAGCGGTGGGAATGAGCAGTTCTTC. Its protein product is CATRDSGGNEQFF.

The chain combines TRBV5-8 with TRBJ1-1, with D uncertain. V dropped 0 bases and J dropped 3 bases, with 12 bases sitting between them. Germline V gene sequence: CDR1 SGHTS, CDR2 YDEGEE. This CDR3 region has 15 residues. CDR3 sequence (DNA): TGTGCCAGCAGCTTGGGAGGCAGCGGGGACACTGAAGCTTTCTTT. Its translation is CASSLGGSGDTEAFF.

J is TRBJ2-3 and V is TRBV14; maybe TRBD1 (5 bases). The CDR3 is made up of 16 amino acids. V was trimmed by 0 bases and J by 3 bases, leaving 13 bases between them. Germline V gene data show CDR1 as SGHDN and CDR2 as FVKESK. CDR3 DNA: TGTGCCAGCAGCCAAGAAAGGGGTGTCGGGACAGATACGCAGTATTTT. It yields the protein CASSQERGVGTDTQYF.

The gene calls are TRBV28 and TRBJ2-4; 7 bases agree with TRBD2. Germline loops: CDR1 MDHEN, CDR2 SYDVKM. The trim removed 3 bases at V and 1 base at J, leaving 9 bases unmatched. This CDR3 contains 17 residues. The CDR3 sequence: CASSFVLAGYAKNIQYF. CDR3 bases: TGTGCCAGCAGTTTTGTGTTAGCGGGCTACGCCAAAAACATTCAGTACTTC.

CDR3 coding DNA: TGTGCCAGCAGTCTAATGGGGGGATCCTACAATGAGCAGTTCTTC. Its protein is CASSLMGGSYNEQFF. This rearrangement joins TRBV6-5 to TRBJ2-1; a possible D gene is TRBD2 (6 bases). CDR3 length: 15 amino acids. V lost 5 bases and J 1 base, leaving 12 bases between the germline ends. CDR1 and CDR2 (germline): MNHEY, SVGAGI.

The chain employs TRBV6-5 and TRBJ1-4; 8 bases match TRBD1. The germline V gene has CDR1 MNHEY and CDR2 SVGAGI. The CDR3 runs to 15 residues. The V segment lost 4 bases and the J segment 6 bases; nucleotides outside the gene matches: 7. The CDR3: CASSLMTGDDEKLFF. The CDR3 DNA reads as TGTGCCAGCAGTTTAATGACAGGGGACGATGAAAAACTGTTTTTT.